These 24 T cell receptor beta chains were all obtained from the same sample, sequenced in a study of HIV-infected patients and healthy controls. cDNA was made from around 0.5 ug RNA using alpha and beta constant primers. Alpha and beta chain libraries were made separately by chain-specific third strand synthesis with multiplexing indices. TCRdb reanalysed the 5' RACE reads using MiXCR and keeps one entry per CDR3 protein. The table has 15,000 to 20,000 distinct CDR3 sequences, over 7% seen once; the top ten hold about 2.6%. Whole blood was used without fractionation, so all unsorted peripheral T cells were included. Material: blood. The receptors were sampled from an adult in good health.

This clonotype was detected many times. V gene TRBV18 combines with J gene TRBJ2-5, with 8 bases that match TRBD2. Germline V gene sequence: CDR1 KGHSH, CDR2 LQKENI. The trim removed 3 bases at V and 0 bases at J, leaving 3 bases unmatched. The CDR3 length is 15 residues. CDR3 amino acids: CASSPGLADQETQYF. The CDR3 bases are TGTGCCAGCTCACCTGGACTAGCAGACCAAGAGACCCAGTACTTC.

This clonotype was found a few times. The rearrangement uses TRBV6-2 or TRBV6-3 and TRBJ2-5; TRBD2 aligns across 8 bases. This CDR3 contains 17 residues. Trimming at V came to 4 bases and at J to 1 base, leaving 11 bases not matched to a gene. Germline lookup yields CDR1 MNHEY and CDR2 SVGEGT. The CDR3 loop is CASSSWGSGRSQETQYF. In DNA, the CDR3 is TGTGCCAGCAGTTCTTGGGGGAGCGGGAGATCCCAAGAGACCCAGTACTTC.

The V and J genes are TRBV7-9 and TRBJ2-7; 8 bases agree with TRBD1. Germline assignment: CDR1 SEHNR and CDR2 FQNEAQ (reference sequence). V was clipped by 1 base and J by 4 bases; unmatched bases: 6. The CDR3 totals 15 residues. CDR3 loop: CASSLGTGRKYEQYF. Here the CDR3 DNA reads TGTGCCAGCAGCTTAGGGACAGGGAGAAAGTACGAGCAGTACTTC. Drawing the rest from reference TRBV7-9 and TRBJ2-7, the complete variable domain is DTGVSQNPRHKITKRGQNVTFRCDPISEHNRLYWYRQTLGQGPEFLTYFQNEAQLEKSRLLSDRFSAERPKGSFSTLEIQRTEQGDSAMYLCASSLGTGRKYEQYFGPGTRLTVT.

Ten or more counts support this clonotype. This chain joins TRBV5-1 and TRBJ2-3; D tentatively reads TRBD1 or TRBD2 (6 bases each). The ends were cut back, 0 bases at V and 0 bases at J, with 14 bases in the middle. This CDR3 comprises 17 residues. Germline V CDR1 and CDR2: SGHRS, YFSETQ. The CDR3 reads CASSLVEGGPSTDTQYF. The CDR3 coding sequence is TGCGCCAGCAGCTTGGTTGAGGGGGGCCCCAGCACAGATACGCAGTATTTT.

This clonotype was counted only a few times. Here the CDR3 DNA reads TGTGCCAGCAGCTTGGGAGGTAGCAATCAGCCCCAGCATTTT. This encodes CASSLGGSNQPQHF. The rearrangement uses TRBV5-4 and TRBJ1-5; D is unresolved. CDR1 and CDR2 from the germline V gene are SGHNT and YYREEE (reference sequence). Trimming removed 0 bases from V and 0 bases from J, with 4 bases in between. This CDR3 has 14 residues.

This clonotype was recorded at least ten times. The chain recombines TRBV20-1 with TRBJ1-2; D is unclear. Germline V gives CDR1 DFQATT, CDR2 SNEGSKA (reference sequence). This CDR3 is built from 11 residues. V shed 2 bases and J shed 3 bases, with 4 bases lying between them. The CDR3 loop reads CSARKDYGYTF. DNA for the CDR3: TGCAGTGCTAGAAAAGACTATGGCTACACCTTC.

This clonotype was detected ten times or more. The rearrangement joins TRBV20-1 to TRBJ2-3; D unclear. V gave up 3 bases and J gave up 0 bases, with 19 bases separating them. The CDR3 totals 17 residues. Germline V gene data show CDR1 as DFQATT and CDR2 as SNEGSKA (reference sequence). The CDR3 DNA is TGCAGTGCTAGTGGCCTCTTTTTGTACGGTAGCACAGATACGCAGTATTTT. Residues: CSASGLFLYGSTDTQYF.

This clonotype was seen ten or more times. The chain recombines TRBV5-1 with TRBJ2-7, with TRBD2 matching over 16 bases. Germline V lookup: CDR1 SGHRS, CDR2 YFSETQ. The ends lost 4 bases at V and 1 base at J; junction bases unmatched: 11. This CDR3 spans 19 amino acids. The DNA of the CDR3 is TGCGCCAGCAGCGTTATTGGGACTAGCGGGAGGGGCCCATCCTACGAGCAGTACTTC. Its translation: CASSVIGTSGRGPSYEQYF.

This clonotype has just a few counts. The J gene is TRBJ2-5, the V gene TRBV5-1; D gene uncertain. CDR3 size: 14 residues. Between the trimmed V and J ends, which lost 4 bases and 5 bases, there was a span of 15 bases. Germline V gene lookup returns CDR1 SGHRS and CDR2 YFSETQ. The chain's CDR3 is CASSPHDLLETQYF. CDR3 nucleotide sequence: TGCGCCAGCAGCCCCCACGATCTTTTGGAGACCCAGTACTTC.

This clonotype was picked up many times. The chain recombines TRBV7-2 with TRBJ1-2; D might be TRBD1 (5 bases). CDR3 length equals 13 residues. CDR1 and CDR2 (germline): SGHTA, FQGNSA. Trimming took off 5 bases at V and 1 base at J, with 8 bases between the two ends. For the CDR3, the DNA is TGTGCCAGCAGCCCCGACAGTAACTATGGCTACACCTTC. Translation: CASSPDSNYGYTF.

Many counts were recorded for this clonotype. The V call is TRBV30, the J call TRBJ2-6; 7 bases agree with TRBD1. The CDR3 spans 16 residues. Germline V gives CDR1 GTSNPN, CDR2 SVGIG (reference sequence). The J segment lost 1 base and the V segment lost 2 bases, leaving 5 bases of the junction unmatched. The CDR3 loop is CAWSIGGESGANVLTF. CDR3 in DNA: TGTGCCTGGAGTATAGGGGGCGAGTCTGGGGCCAACGTCCTGACTTTC.

This clonotype rates as medium-sized. The genes are TRBV9 and TRBJ2-7; 7 positions match TRBD1. The CDR3 totals 14 residues. Trimming removed 4 bases from V and 2 bases from J; junction bases left unmatched: 6. Looked up from germline, CDR1 is SGDLS and CDR2 is YYNGEE. The CDR3 reads CASSPGTAPYEQYF. The CDR3 DNA is TGTGCCAGCAGCCCGGGGACAGCTCCCTACGAGCAGTACTTC. Filled out from reference TRBV9 and TRBJ2-7, the complete variable domain reads DSGVTQTPKHLITATGQRVTLRCSPRSGDLSVYWYQQSLDQGLQFLIQYYNGEERAKGNILERFSAQQFPDLHSELNLSSLELGDSALYFCASSPGTAPYEQYFGPGTRLTVT.

This clonotype was observed at least ten times. This CDR3 reads CASSDRGQIPLTNEKLFF. CDR3 nucleotide sequence: TGTGCCAGCAGCGATCGGGGACAAATCCCCCTCACTAATGAAAAACTGTTTTTT. This chain joins TRBV7-2 and TRBJ1-4; maybe TRBD1 (6 bases). The CDR3 runs to 18 residues. The V and J ends lost 5 bases and 2 bases respectively, with 21 bases between them. Germline CDR1 SGHTA, CDR2 FQGNSA.

This clonotype was detected many times. The chain combines TRBV13 with TRBJ1-1, with D possibly being TRBD1 (6 bases). The germline V gene has CDR1 PRHDT and CDR2 FYEKMQ (reference sequence). CDR3 length equals 18 residues. V was trimmed by 4 bases and J by 5 bases, leaving 26 bases between them. The CDR3 DNA sequence: TGTGCCAGCAGCTCCCCGACTGACAGGAAAGGATTCGGGACTGAAGCTTTCTTT. This encodes CASSSPTDRKGFGTEAFF.

This clonotype showed up many times. The rearrangement uses TRBV27 and TRBJ2-1; 9 bases are shared with TRBD2. The CDR3 length is 19 residues. CDR1 is MNHEY, CDR2 SMNVEV, per germline (reference sequence). V trimming: 6 bases; J trimming: 4 bases; junction bases outside the gene matches: 19. Written as DNA, the CDR3 is TGTGCCAGCAGACCCAATAGCGGGAGCCTTAAGGGGGAATACAATGAGCAGTTCTTC. Amino acids: CASRPNSGSLKGEYNEQFF.

This CDR3 is CASSRQNTGNYGYTF. CDR3 DNA sequence: TGTGCCAGCAGTCGCCAGAACACCGGAAACTATGGCTACACCTTC. The chain combines TRBV28 with TRBJ1-2; D not certain. Trimming pared 5 bases from V and 2 bases from J, leaving 15 bases between. CDR1 is MDHEN and CDR2 is SYDVKM in the germline V gene. The CDR3 totals 15 residues.

This clonotype was recorded at least ten times. J is TRBJ2-3 and V is TRBV6-5; D not resolved. Germline CDR1 MNHEY, CDR2 SVGAGI. V was clipped by 2 bases and J by 6 bases, with 12 bases between them. The CDR3 has 14 residues. CDR3 coding DNA: TGTGCCAGCAGTTACACACCGAAAGGGGATACGCAGTATTTT. Translating gives CASSYTPKGDTQYF.

J is TRBJ2-7 and V is TRBV6-5; TRBD1 matches at 9 bases. The CDR3 consists of 15 residues. Germline V gene data show CDR1 as MNHEY and CDR2 as SVGAGI. V lost 7 bases, J lost 4 bases, and 11 bases stayed unmatched. The CDR3 sequence: CASKRNRGLEYEQYF. The CDR3, as DNA: TGTGCCAGCAAACGGAACAGGGGGCTTGAATACGAGCAGTACTTC.

The sample holds many counts of this clonotype. The chain couples TRBV28 to TRBJ2-3, with 12 bases identical to TRBD2. The length of the CDR3 is 15 residues. Germline V gives CDR1 MDHEN, CDR2 SYDVKM. With V trimmed by 2 bases and J by 7 bases, 4 bases remained unmatched. The CDR3 nucleotides are TGTGCCAGCAGTTTAGGACTAGCGGGACTAAATACGCAGTATTTT. Amino acids: CASSLGLAGLNTQYF.

This sequence joins TRBV4-1 and TRBJ2-1, with 8 bases matching TRBD2. Trimming at V came to 0 bases and at J to 0 bases, leaving 4 bases not matched to a gene. Germline loops: CDR1 MGHRA, CDR2 YSYEKL. CDR3 length: 17 amino acids. The CDR3 loop is CASSQDFGRGSYNEQFF. The CDR3 DNA reads as TGCGCCAGCAGCCAAGATTTCGGGAGGGGCTCCTACAATGAGCAGTTCTTC.

This clonotype has a count of ten or more. The chain's CDR3 is CASEGQGSGELFF. CDR3 nucleotides: TGTGCCAGCGAGGGACAGGGGTCCGGGGAGCTGTTTTTT. The chain links TRBV5-8 to TRBJ2-2, with TRBD1 matching 10 bases. Germline CDR1 and CDR2: SGHTS and YDEGEE. This CDR3 contains 13 residues. V lost 7 bases, J lost 6 bases, and 3 bases stayed unmatched.

This clonotype was seen at least ten times. V gene TRBV6-6 combines with J gene TRBJ1-1, with TRBD1 matching 8 bases. Germline V gene sequence: CDR1 MNHNY, CDR2 SVGAGI (reference sequence). The V and J ends lost 7 bases and 0 bases, in that order; junction bases with no gene match: 10. This CDR3 has 16 amino acids. The CDR3 DNA reads as TGTGCCAGCACCCCGACAGGGGCGCCCATGAACACTGAAGCTTTCTTT. Its translation: CASTPTGAPMNTEAFF.

This clonotype was counted only a few times. V usage is TRBV11-1 and J usage is TRBJ1-1; TRBD1 is a possible D gene (5 bases). Germline V gene sequence: CDR1 SGHAT, CDR2 FQDESV (reference sequence). The CDR3 has 15 residues. With 3 bases removed from V and 3 bases from J, the gap between germline ends came to 14 bases. The CDR3 region is CASSLERVGDTEAFF. DNA for the CDR3: TGTGCCAGCAGCTTGGAAAGGGTGGGGGACACTGAAGCTTTCTTT.

This clonotype was observed a few times. This chain uses TRBV7-9 with TRBJ2-5; a weak D match, TRBD1 (6 bases). Germline loops: CDR1 SEHNR, CDR2 FQNEAQ (reference sequence). The CDR3 loop spans 13 amino acids. V lost 6 bases and J 2 bases, leaving 10 bases between the germline ends. In DNA form, the CDR3 reads TGTGCCAGCAGACAAACAGGGCAAGAGACCCAGTACTTC. Amino acid sequence: CASRQTGQETQYF.